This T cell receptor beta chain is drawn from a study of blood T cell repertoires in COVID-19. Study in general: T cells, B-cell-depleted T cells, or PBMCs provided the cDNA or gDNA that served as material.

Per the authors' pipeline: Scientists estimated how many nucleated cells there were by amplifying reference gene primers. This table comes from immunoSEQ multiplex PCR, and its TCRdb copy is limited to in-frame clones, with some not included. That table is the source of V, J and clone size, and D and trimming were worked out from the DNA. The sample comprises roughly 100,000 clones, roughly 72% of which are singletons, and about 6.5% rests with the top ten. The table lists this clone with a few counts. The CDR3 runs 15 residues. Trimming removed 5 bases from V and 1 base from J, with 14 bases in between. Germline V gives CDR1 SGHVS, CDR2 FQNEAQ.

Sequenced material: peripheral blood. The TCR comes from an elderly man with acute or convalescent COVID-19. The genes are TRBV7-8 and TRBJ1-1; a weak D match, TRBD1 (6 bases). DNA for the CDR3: TGTGCCAGCAGCGACAGGACCGCCGGGAACACTGAAGCTTTCTTT. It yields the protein CASSDRTAGNTEAFF.